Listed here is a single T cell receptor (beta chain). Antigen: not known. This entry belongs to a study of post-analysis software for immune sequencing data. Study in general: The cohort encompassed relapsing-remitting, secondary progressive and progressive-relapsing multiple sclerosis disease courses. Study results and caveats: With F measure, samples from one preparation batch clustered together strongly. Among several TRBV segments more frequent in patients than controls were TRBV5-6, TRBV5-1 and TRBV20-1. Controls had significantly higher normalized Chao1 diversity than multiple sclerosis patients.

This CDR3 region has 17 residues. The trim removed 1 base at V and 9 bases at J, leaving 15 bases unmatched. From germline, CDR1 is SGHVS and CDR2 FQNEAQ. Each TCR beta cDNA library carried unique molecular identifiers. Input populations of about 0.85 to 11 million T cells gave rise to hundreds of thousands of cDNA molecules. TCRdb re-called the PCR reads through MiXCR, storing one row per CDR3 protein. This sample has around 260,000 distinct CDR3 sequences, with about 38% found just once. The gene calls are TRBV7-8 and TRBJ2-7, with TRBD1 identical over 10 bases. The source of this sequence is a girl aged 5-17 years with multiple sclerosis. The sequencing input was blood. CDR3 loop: CASSLGSPGTGAILQYF. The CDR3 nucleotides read TGTGCCAGCAGCTTAGGGAGTCCCGGGACAGGGGCGATCCTGCAGTACTTC.